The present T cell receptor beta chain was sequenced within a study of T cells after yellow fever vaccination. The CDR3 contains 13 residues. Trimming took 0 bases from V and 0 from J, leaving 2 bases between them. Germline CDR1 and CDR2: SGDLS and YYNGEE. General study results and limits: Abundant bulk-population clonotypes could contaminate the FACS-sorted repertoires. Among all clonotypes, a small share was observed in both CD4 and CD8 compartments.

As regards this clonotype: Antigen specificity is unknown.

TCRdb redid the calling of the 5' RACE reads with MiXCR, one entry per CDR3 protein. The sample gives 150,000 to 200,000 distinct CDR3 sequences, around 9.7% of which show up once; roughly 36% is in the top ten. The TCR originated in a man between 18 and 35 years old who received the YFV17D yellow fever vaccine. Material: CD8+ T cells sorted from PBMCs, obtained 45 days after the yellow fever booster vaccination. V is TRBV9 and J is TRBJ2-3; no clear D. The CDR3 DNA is TGTGCCAGCAGCGTAGACAGCACAGATACGCAGTATTTT. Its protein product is CASSVDSTDTQYF. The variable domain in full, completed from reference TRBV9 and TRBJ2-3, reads DSGVTQTPKHLITATGQRVTLRCSPRSGDLSVYWYQQSLDQGLQFLIQYYNGEERAKGNILERFSAQQFPDLHSELNLSSLELGDSALYFCASSVDSTDTQYFGPGTRLTVL.